The following is a T cell receptor (beta chain) sequence with its context. The antigen is not known. The TRB cDNA libraries were prepared by 5' RACE with UMI labels. With the 5' RACE reads reprocessed, TCRdb shows one record per CDR3 protein and no DNA. Its listing shows some 140,000 distinct CDR3 sequences. This sample stems from a study of CXCR3-negative and CXCR3-positive naive CD8 T cells. Germline CDR1 reads SEHNR; CDR2 reads FQNEAQ (reference sequence). This CDR3 has 15 amino acids. General study results and limits: TRBV-TRBJ usage matched between naive CXCR3-negative and CXCR3-positive cells but not between memory cells. Compared with CXCR3-negative naive cells, CXCR3-positive naive cells showed more hydrophobic TRB CDR3s. The level of CXCR3 expression partially decreased after cryopreservation; the majority of assays used fresh PBMCs.

Identification of naive CD8+ T cells rested on CD45RO-CCR7+CD27+CD95- status. Sequencing was done on a sample of naive CXCR3+ CD8+ T cells from blood. Subset reported: CD45RO-CCR7+CD27+CD95- naive CD8+ T cells expressing CXCR3 (TNR3+). The clonotype was recovered from a human donor in good health. Some clones in this sample may be carry-over from other donors' samples. The chain uses TRBV7-9 and TRBJ2-7; TCRdb gives TRBD1 as the D gene, but with no DNA this cannot be confirmed. CDR3 in amino acids: CASSFPGQDLYEQYF.